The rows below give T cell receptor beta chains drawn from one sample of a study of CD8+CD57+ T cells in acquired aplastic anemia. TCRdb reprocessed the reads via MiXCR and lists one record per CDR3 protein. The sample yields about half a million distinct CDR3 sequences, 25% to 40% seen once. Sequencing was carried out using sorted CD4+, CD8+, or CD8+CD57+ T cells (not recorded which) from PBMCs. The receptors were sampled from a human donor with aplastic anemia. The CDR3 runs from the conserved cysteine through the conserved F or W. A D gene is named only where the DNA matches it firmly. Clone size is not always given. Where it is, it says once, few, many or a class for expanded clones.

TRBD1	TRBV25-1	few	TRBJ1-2	TGTGCCAGCACGGGGACAGGGGGCGGCTATGGCTACACCTTC	CASTGTGGGYGYTF
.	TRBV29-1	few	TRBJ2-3	TGCAGCGTCCCCAGAAGGCAGGGGTATGCAGATACGCAGTATTTT	CSVPRRQGYADTQYF
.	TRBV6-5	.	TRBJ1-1	TGTGCCAGCAGTTACTCGATTGGGACTGAAGCTTTCTTT	CASSYSIGTEAFF
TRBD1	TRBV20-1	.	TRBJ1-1	TGCAGTGCCCGAGGACAGGGTGAGAACACTGAAGCTTTCTTT	CSARGQGENTEAFF
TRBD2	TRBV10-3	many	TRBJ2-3	TGTGCCATCAGTGCGGGACTAGTTAAGGGCACAGATACGCAGTATTTT	CAISAGLVKGTDTQYF
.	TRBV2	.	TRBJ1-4	TGTGCCAGCAGATCGGAGGGGGGCAGATACGAAAAACTGTTTTTT	CASRSEGGRYEKLFF
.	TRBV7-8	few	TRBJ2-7	TGTGCCTGGAGTCGGGACGGGGACTACGAGCAGTACTTC	CAWSRDGDYEQYF
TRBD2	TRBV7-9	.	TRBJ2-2	TGTGCCAGCAGCTTAGCGGGAGGGCCCAACACCGGGGAGCTGTTTTTT	CASSLAGGPNTGELFF
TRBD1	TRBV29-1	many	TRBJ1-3	TGCAGCGTTCATCAGACAGGGTCCGGAAACACCATATATTTT	CSVHQTGSGNTIYF
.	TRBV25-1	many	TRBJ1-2	TGTGCCAGCAGTGAAGCCCTTGGTGGCTACACCTTC	CASSEALGGYTF
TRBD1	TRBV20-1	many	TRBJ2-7	TGCAGGAGGGACAGGATTTCCTACGAGCAGTACTTC	CRRDRISYEQYF
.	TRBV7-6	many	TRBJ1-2	TGTGCCAGCAGCTTAGCGGACGGGGTTGGTGGCTACACCTTC	CASSLADGVGGYTF
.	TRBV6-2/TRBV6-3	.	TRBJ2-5	TGTGCCAGCAGGCCAACCCAAGAGACCCAGTACTTC	CASRPTQETQYF
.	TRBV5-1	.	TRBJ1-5	TGCGCCAGCAGCTTGGCGGGGTCAGGGAGTCAGCCCCAGCATTTT	CASSLAGSGSQPQHF
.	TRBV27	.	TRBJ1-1	TGTGCCAGCGCGCGTCGGGAATTGAGCACTGAAGCTTTCTTT	CASARRELSTEAFF
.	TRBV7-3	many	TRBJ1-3	TGTGCCAGCAGCCCTACAGGATCAAACACCATATATTTT	CASSPTGSNTIYF
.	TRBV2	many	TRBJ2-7	TGTGCCAGCAGTGCAAACCGGGAACCCTCCTACGAGCAGTACTTC	CASSANREPSYEQYF
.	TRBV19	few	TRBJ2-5	TGTGCCAGTAGTATTGCCCCACTGAAAGGTGGGGGCGAGACCCAGTACTTC	CASSIAPLKGGGETQYF
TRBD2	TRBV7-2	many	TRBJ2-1	TGTGCCAGCAGCCTTAGCGGGAGGGCCGAAAATGAGCAGTTCTTC	CASSLSGRAENEQFF
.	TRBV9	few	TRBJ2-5	TGTGCCAGCAGCGCCAACAGGGGAGGGCAAGAGACCCAGTACTTC	CASSANRGGQETQYF
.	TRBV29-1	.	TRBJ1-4	TGCAGCGTTGGGACAATGGGTGAAAAACTGTTTTTT	CSVGTMGEKLFF
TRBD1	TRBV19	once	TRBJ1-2	TGTGCCAGTAGGAAACTTCCGGGGGACAGCGGGTATGGCTACACCTTC	CASRKLPGDSGYGYTF
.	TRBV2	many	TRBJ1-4	TGTGCCAGCAGTACGTCATCAGGGGTCGAAAAACTGTTTTTT	CASSTSSGVEKLFF
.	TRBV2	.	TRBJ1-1	TGTGCCAGCAGGGCATACGGGACATACACTGGAGCTTTCTTT	CASRAYGTYTGAFF
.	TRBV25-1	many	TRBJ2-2	TGTGCCAGCGAATCCACTTTCCGAACCGGGGAGCTGTTTTTT	CASESTFRTGELFF
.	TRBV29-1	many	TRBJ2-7	TGCAGCGTCCCCGGGCTACCGCCCTACGAGCAGTACTTC	CSVPGLPPYEQYF
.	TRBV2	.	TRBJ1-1	TGTGCCAGCAGTTACTCACGGGGCGGGAAAGCTTTCTTT	CASSYSRGGKAFF
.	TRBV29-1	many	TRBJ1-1	TGCAGCGTTGAAGACCCCAGGGTTTCAGACACTGAAGCTTTCTTT	CSVEDPRVSDTEAFF
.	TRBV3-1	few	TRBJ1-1	TGTGCCAGCAGCCAGAGGGGGGACAATCCTGAAGCTTTCTTT	CASSQRGDNPEAFF
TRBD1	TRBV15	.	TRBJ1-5	TGTGCCACCGGGACAGTGGGGGAAAGCAATCAGCCCCAGCATTTT	CATGTVGESNQPQHF
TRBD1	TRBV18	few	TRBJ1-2	TGTGCCAGCTCACCGACAGGGTTCTCTATGTTTGGCTACACCTTC	CASSPTGFSMFGYTF
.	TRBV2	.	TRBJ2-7	TGTGCCAGCAGTTTCTTAAACATAGGCAACGAGCAGTACTTC	CASSFLNIGNEQYF
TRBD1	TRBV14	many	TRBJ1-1	TGTGCCAGCAGCCAGACAGGGTTTCCTGAAGCTTTCTTT	CASSQTGFPEAFF
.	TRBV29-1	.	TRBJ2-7	TGCAGTGCTAGAGTCCCGGACTATCCATCCTACGAGCAGTACTTC	CSARVPDYPSYEQYF
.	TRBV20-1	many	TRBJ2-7	TGCAGTGCTAGACCTGTCTCGGACCTGAAGCAGTACTTC	CSARPVSDLKQYF
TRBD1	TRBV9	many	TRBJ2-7	TGTGCCAGCAGCGTAGACAGGGGCCCCTACGAGCAGTACTTC	CASSVDRGPYEQYF
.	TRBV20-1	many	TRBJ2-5	TGCAGTGCCGATGCGGGGAGAGAGACCCAGTACTTC	CSADAGRETQYF
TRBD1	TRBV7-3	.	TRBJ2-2	TGTGCCAGCAGCAGACAGGGTCTGAACACCGGGGAGCTGTTTTTT	CASSRQGLNTGELFF
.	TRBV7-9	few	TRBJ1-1	TGCGCCAGCAGCCAAGGTAGGAGAGAAGCTTTCTTT	CASSQGRREAFF
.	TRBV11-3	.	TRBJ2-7	TGTGCCAGCAGCTTGAAAACGTACGAGCAGTACTTC	CASSLKTYEQYF
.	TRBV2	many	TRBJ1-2	TGTGCCACACAGGAACCCGCTATCGGGGGCTACACCTTC	CATQEPAIGGYTF
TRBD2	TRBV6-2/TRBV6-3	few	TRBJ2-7	TGTGCCAGCAGTTCCAGAGCGGGGGGGCCTGTCCCGTACTTC	CASSSRAGGPVPYF